What follows describes a single T cell receptor (beta chain). Its target is not known. The TCRbeta library incorporated unique molecular identifiers. TCRdb recomputed calls from the PCR reads with MiXCR, one row per CDR3 protein. The sample contains about 300,000 distinct CDR3 sequences, roughly 7.8% of which appear only once. Looked up from germline, CDR1 is KGHSH and CDR2 is LQKENI. This CDR3 is built from 18 residues. Losses at the gene ends were 2 bases for V and 5 bases for J; bases not matched to a gene: 10. This specimen comes from a study of T-cell reconstitution after alpha-beta-depleted transplantation in children. Overall study findings and caveats: After one year, T-cell counts and TCRbeta diversity mostly came from new T cells. As was reported, about two months after transplant, alpha-beta T cells came from several hundred expanded graft clones.

The clonotype comes from a female patient between 2 and 15 years old who had a stem cell transplant for Fanconi anemia, so the T cells may come from the graft donor. This chain links TRBV18 with TRBJ2-2, with 11 bases identical to TRBD2. Sequences were derived from peripheral blood, sampled 360 days after TCRalphabeta/CD19-depleted stem cell transplant. CDR3 nucleotide sequence: TGTGCCAGCTCACCAGTCTCTACTAGCGGGAGAAGGACCGGGGAGCTGTTTTTT. Translating it yields CASSPVSTSGRRTGELFF.